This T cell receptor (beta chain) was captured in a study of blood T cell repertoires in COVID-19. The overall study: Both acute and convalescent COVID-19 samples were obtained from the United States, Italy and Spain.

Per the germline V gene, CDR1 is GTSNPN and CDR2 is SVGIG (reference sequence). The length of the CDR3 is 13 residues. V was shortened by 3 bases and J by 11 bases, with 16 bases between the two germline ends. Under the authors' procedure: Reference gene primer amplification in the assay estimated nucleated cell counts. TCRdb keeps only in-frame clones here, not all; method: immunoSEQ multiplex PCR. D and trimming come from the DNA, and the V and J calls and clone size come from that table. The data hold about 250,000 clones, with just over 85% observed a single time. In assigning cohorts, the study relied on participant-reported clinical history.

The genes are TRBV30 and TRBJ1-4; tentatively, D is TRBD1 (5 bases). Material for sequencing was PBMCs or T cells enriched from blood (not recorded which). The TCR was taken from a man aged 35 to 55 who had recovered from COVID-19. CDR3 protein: CAWSKTPGWKLFF. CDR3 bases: TGTGCCTGGAGCAAAACTCCAGGGTGGAAACTGTTTTTT. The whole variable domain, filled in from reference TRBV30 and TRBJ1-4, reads SQTIHQWPATLVQPVGSPLSLECTVEGTSNPNLYWYRQAAGRGLQLLFYSVGIGQISSEVPQNLSASRPQDRQFILSSKKLLLSDSGFYLCAWSKTPGWKLFFGSGTQLSVL.